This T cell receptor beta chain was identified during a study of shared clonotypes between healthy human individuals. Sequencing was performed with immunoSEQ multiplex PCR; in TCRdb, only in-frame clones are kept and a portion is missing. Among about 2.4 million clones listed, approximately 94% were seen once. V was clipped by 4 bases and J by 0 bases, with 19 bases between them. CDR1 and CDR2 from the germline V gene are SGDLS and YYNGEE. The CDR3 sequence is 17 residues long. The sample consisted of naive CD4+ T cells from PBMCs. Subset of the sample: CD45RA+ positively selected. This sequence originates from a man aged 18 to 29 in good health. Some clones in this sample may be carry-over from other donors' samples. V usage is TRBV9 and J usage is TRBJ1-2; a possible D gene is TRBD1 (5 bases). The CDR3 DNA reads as TGTGCCAGCAGCACACCAACCGTAGAGGGACCTAACTATGGCTACACCTTC. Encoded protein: CASSTPTVEGPNYGYTF.